This T cell receptor (beta chain) originates from a study of neoadjuvant anti-PD-1 for oral cavity cancer. Time point here: after neoadjuvant nivolumab, at surgical resection. The patients had HPV-negative, locally advanced oral cavity squamous cell carcinoma. Data came from immunoSEQ multiplex PCR; TCRdb stores just in-frame clones and leaves some out. The table includes about 14,000 clones, 65% to 80% detected once. The CDR3 extends over 16 amino acids. The V end lost 1 base, the J end lost 2 bases, and 17 bases lay between the germline ends. Germline V CDR1 and CDR2: GTSNPN, SVGIG (reference sequence).

The receptor's source is a person aged 40 to 85 with oral cavity squamous cell carcinoma. Sequencing was performed on PBMCs, taken after nivolumab (anti-PD-1) treatment. The chain carries TRBV30 and TRBJ1-1; D is undetermined. The CDR3 DNA sequence: TGTGCCTGGAGTGCTGGGAGGATCCTACTAAACACTGAAGCTTTCTTT. It codes for CAWSAGRILLNTEAFF.